This note documents a single TCR beta chain sequence. What it recognizes is unknown. All donors participated as healthy donors of bone marrow. The sample belongs to a study of cytomegalovirus exposure and HLA in healthy donors. Background on the study: Earlier findings included roughly 120 million unique TCR beta sequences obtained from about 180 million T cells.

Study-wide points: Several of the most significant clusters appeared, in a later analysis, to be linked to common viral pathogens. A few V segments could not be told apart, such as TRBV6-2 and TRBV6-3, and were left out.

CDR1 and CDR2 from the germline V gene are SEHNR and FQNEAQ (reference sequence). V was clipped by 7 bases and J by 6 bases; unmatched bases: 4. This CDR3 is 14 amino acids long. The PCR used 60 Vbeta and 13 Jbeta primers. Using immunoSEQ multiplex PCR, the repertoire was profiled, and TCRdb retains in-frame clones only, with some absent. The table has over 150,000 clones, around 79% seen once; the top ten hold 7.7%. This sequence joins TRBV7-9 and TRBJ2-3; 13 bases fit TRBD2. This clonotype originated in a man aged 30-40 years in good health and CMV-seropositive. The sample comprised PBMCs. CDR3 bases: TGTGCCAGCACCATGACTAGCGGGGGGGATACGCAGTATTTT. Amino acids: CASTMTSGGDTQYF.